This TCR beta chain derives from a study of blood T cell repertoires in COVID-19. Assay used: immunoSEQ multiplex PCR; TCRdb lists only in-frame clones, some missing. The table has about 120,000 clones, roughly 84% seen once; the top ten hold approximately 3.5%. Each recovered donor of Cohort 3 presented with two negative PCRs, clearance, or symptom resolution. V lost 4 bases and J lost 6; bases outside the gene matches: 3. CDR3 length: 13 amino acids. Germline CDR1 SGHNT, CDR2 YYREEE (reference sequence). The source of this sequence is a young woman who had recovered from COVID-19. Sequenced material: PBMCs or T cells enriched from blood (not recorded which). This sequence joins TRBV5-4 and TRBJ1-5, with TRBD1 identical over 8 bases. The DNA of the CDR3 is TGTGCCAGCAGCGTGGACAGGGCTCAGCCCCAGCATTTT. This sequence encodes CASSVDRAQPQHF.